This T cell receptor beta chain derives from a study of beta chain features in type 1 diabetes. V lost 3 bases and J 5 bases, leaving 19 bases between the germline ends. Germline V gene sequence: CDR1 MGHRA, CDR2 YSYEKL. This CDR3 spans 17 amino acids. Points on this clone: Antigen specificity is unknown.

The study's findings and limits: A moderate, significant TCRB CDR3 shortening appeared in type 1 diabetes across four CD4+ subsets.

The entirety of the isolated RNA underwent reverse transcription, so expressed TCRB transcripts were sequenced. Generated by immunoSEQ multiplex PCR, the TCRdb table keeps only in-frame clones and is missing some. The data contain around 340,000 clones, over 7% of them singletons. The sample comprised central memory CD4+ T cells from blood. The chain is built from TRBV4-1 and TRBJ1-4, with D hard to call. The receptor comes from a man aged 25 to 45 with type 1 diabetes. The CDR3 is CASSQDPPRVRNEKLFF. The DNA of the CDR3 is TGCGCCAGCAGCCAGGATCCCCCTCGGGTCCGGAATGAAAAACTGTTTTTT.